What follows are 23 T cell receptor beta chains derived from one specimen sequenced in a study of blood T cells in healthy people across ages. Together with a sample-barcoded 5' primer, a J-beta primer mix was included in a second PCR lasting about 7 to 11 cycles. TCRdb itself ran the 5' RACE reads through MiXCR, one entry per CDR3 protein. The sample carries over a million distinct CDR3 sequences, 59% recorded once. Sequencing was performed on blood. These TCRs come from a man aged 18 to 29 in good health.

This clonotype was seen a few times. The rearrangement links TRBV29-1 to TRBJ2-1; 7 nucleotides agree with TRBD2. Per the germline V gene, CDR1 is SQVTM and CDR2 is ANQGSEA. V was pared by 1 base and J by 0 bases, with 3 bases of the junction left unmatched. This CDR3 comprises 15 residues. The CDR3 loop is CSVEATGGSYNEQFF. CDR3 sequence (DNA): TGCAGCGTTGAAGCGACGGGGGGCTCCTACAATGAGCAGTTCTTC.

The gene calls are TRBV5-1 and TRBJ1-2; D gene uncertain. Germline V CDR1 and CDR2: SGHRS, YFSETQ. Between the trimmed V and J ends, which lost 6 bases and 0 bases, there was a span of 21 bases. The CDR3 runs 17 residues. Here the CDR3 DNA reads TGCGCCAGCAAAGAAGGGCCATACTCAGCGGCTAACTATGGCTACACCTTC. It is translated as CASKEGPYSAANYGYTF.

The chain couples TRBV20-1 to TRBJ1-5; D ambiguous. Trimming took 6 bases from V and 9 from J, leaving 15 bases between them. The CDR3 has 12 residues. Germline V gives CDR1 DFQATT, CDR2 SNEGSKA (reference sequence). The CDR3 DNA is TGCAGTGCCCAGAGTGCGGGTTGGCCCCAGCATTTT. Its translation: CSAQSAGWPQHF.

In DNA, the CDR3 is TGTGCCATCAGTGAAGGGTCTCGAAAACTGTTTTTT. Translated, it gives CAISEGSRKLFF. V usage is TRBV10-3 and J usage is TRBJ1-4; the D is unclear. CDR1 and CDR2 from the germline V gene are ENHRY and SYGVKD. The CDR3 is 12 residues long. Trimming cost V 3 bases and J 10 bases, with 9 bases left between them.

This clonotype was found a few times. This chain connects TRBV29-1 to TRBJ2-2; the match to TRBD1 covers 9 bases. Unmatched junction bases numbered 11, after V lost 6 bases and J lost 6 bases. Germline CDR1 is SQVTM and CDR2 is ANQGSEA. CDR3 length: 15 residues. CDR3 in DNA: TGCAGCGTGGACTTGGGACAGGGCGGAGCCGGGGAGCTGTTTTTT. It translates to CSVDLGQGGAGELFF.

This clonotype was observed a single time. The chain links TRBV20-1 to TRBJ2-7, with D perhaps assigned TRBD1 or TRBD2 (5 bases each). CDR3 length: 14 residues. Per the germline V gene, CDR1 is DFQATT and CDR2 is SNEGSKA (reference sequence). V dropped 4 bases and J dropped 3 bases, with 16 bases sitting between them. The CDR3 loop reads CSATPWGSGYEQYF. As DNA, the CDR3 is TGCAGTGCTACCCCGTGGGGGTCCGGCTACGAGCAGTACTTC.

Regarding this clonotype: A read error is possible here, since a much larger clone lies one base away. The chain's CDR3 is CASCHQETQYF. The DNA for the CDR3 is TGTGCCAGCTGCCACCAAGAGACCCAGTACTTC. The chain employs TRBV6-6 and TRBJ2-5; D unclear. Between the trimmed V and J ends, which lost 8 bases and 0 bases, there was a span of 4 bases. Per germline, CDR1 MNHNY and CDR2 SVGAGI (reference sequence). The CDR3 sequence is 11 residues long.

V gene TRBV27 combines with J gene TRBJ1-2; D call uncertain. Trimming cost V 8 bases and J 8 bases, with 6 bases left between them. Germline V gives CDR1 MNHEY, CDR2 SMNVEV (reference sequence). CDR3 size: 9 residues. The CDR3 nucleotides read TGTGCCAGCCGTCCCGGCTACACCTTC. Protein: CASRPGYTF.

The V call is TRBV7-6, the J call TRBJ1-1; D gene uncertain. Germline-derived CDR1 and CDR2 are SGHVS and FNYEAQ. The V gene lost 0 bases and the J gene lost 1 base, with 9 bases spanning the gap. CDR3 size: 15 residues. CDR3 nucleotides: TGTGCCAGCAGCTTAGCGCTAGGAGCGAACACTGAAGCTTTCTTT. It codes for CASSLALGANTEAFF.

The genes are TRBV12-3 or TRBV12-4 and TRBJ2-1; 9 bases align to TRBD1. The CDR3 runs 13 residues. The V and J ends lost 9 bases and 7 bases, in that order; junction bases with no gene match: 7. CDR3 residues: CASGDRVVNEQFF. CDR3 nucleotide sequence: TGTGCCAGTGGGGACAGGGTAGTGAATGAGCAGTTCTTC.

The chain joins TRBV27 to TRBJ1-4; possible D gene TRBD1, 5 bases. CDR3 length: 15 amino acids. V was cut by 8 bases and J by 4 bases, with 17 bases left in between. From germline, CDR1 is MNHEY and CDR2 SMNVEV (reference sequence). CDR3 region: CASGPLGGFNEKLFF. The CDR3 nucleotides are TGTGCCAGCGGTCCCCTTGGGGGTTTTAATGAAAAACTGTTTTTT.

This clonotype occurred a few times. The gene calls are TRBV20-1 and TRBJ2-1, with D possibly being TRBD1 or TRBD2 (5 bases each). CDR1 is DFQATT and CDR2 is SNEGSKA in the germline V gene (reference sequence). The CDR3 sequence is 13 residues long. The CDR3 DNA reads TGCAGCGGGACGGAAAGCTCCTACAATGAGCAGTTCTTC. Residues: CSGTESSYNEQFF.

The chain has TRBV7-9 and TRBJ2-2; possibly TRBD1 for D (5 bases). Germline lookup yields CDR1 SEHNR and CDR2 FQNEAQ (reference sequence). The V end lost 1 base, the J end lost 4 bases, and 19 bases lay between the germline ends. The CDR3 sequence is 18 residues long. The CDR3 DNA sequence: TGTGCCAGCAGCTTAGATTCGACAGCCCTACATTTCACCGGGGAGCTGTTTTTT. This sequence encodes CASSLDSTALHFTGELFF.

J is TRBJ1-6 and V is TRBV7-6, with 8 bases matching TRBD1. The germline CDR1 and CDR2 sequences are SGHVS and FNYEAQ. J lost 5 bases, V lost 2 bases, and 5 bases had no gene match. This CDR3 has 16 amino acids. Here the CDR3 reads CASSLLDRVNNSPLHF. Here the CDR3 DNA reads TGTGCCAGCAGCTTACTGGACAGGGTCAATAATTCACCCCTCCACTTT.

The J gene is TRBJ2-1, the V gene TRBV12-3 or TRBV12-4, with TRBD2 as a possible D gene (6 bases). Trimming left V 6 bases short and J 2 bases short, with 14 bases between. CDR3 length: 15 amino acids. The CDR3 reads CASRGAGQTYNEQFF. The CDR3 coding sequence is TGTGCCAGCAGGGGAGCGGGCCAAACCTACAATGAGCAGTTCTTC.

The chain uses TRBV29-1 and TRBJ1-3; 7 bases agree with TRBD1. V lost 4 bases to trimming and J lost 0 bases; unmatched junction nucleotides: 9. CDR3 length: 16 residues. Per the germline V gene, CDR1 is SQVTM and CDR2 is ANQGSEA. As DNA, the CDR3 is TGCAGCGTTGGGGGGGACAGACAGAGCTCTGGAAACACCATATATTTT. Its translation: CSVGGDRQSSGNTIYF.

The chain links TRBV10-3 to TRBJ2-5; TRBD1 is a possible D gene (5 bases). This CDR3 comprises 17 residues. V shed 0 bases and J shed 1 base, with 15 bases lying between them. CDR1 is ENHRY, CDR2 SYGVKD, per germline. The CDR3 DNA reads as TGTGCCATCAGTGAGTCGACGGACACCCTGACCCAAGAGACCCAGTACTTC. Its translation: CAISESTDTLTQETQYF.

The gene calls are TRBV12-5 and TRBJ2-5; D gene ambiguous. This CDR3 region has 13 residues. Trimming cost V 3 bases and J 5 bases, with 10 bases left between them. Germline CDR1 LGHNT, CDR2 FRNRAP. DNA for the CDR3: TGTGCTAGTGGTTTAGGTGTTTGGGAGACCCAGTACTTC. Its protein is CASGLGVWETQYF. The full variable domain, rest sourced from reference TRBV12-5 and TRBJ2-5, is DARVTQTPRHKVTEMGQEVTMRCQPILGHNTVFWYRQTMMQGLELLAYFRNRAPLDDSGMPKDRFSAEMPDATLATLKIQPSEPRDSAVYFCASGLGVWETQYFGPGTRLLVL.

A few counts support this clonotype. V is TRBV15 and J is TRBJ2-1; D call uncertain. Trimming took off 0 bases at V and 9 bases at J, with 9 bases between the two ends. In germline, CDR1 is LNHNV, CDR2 YYDKDF (reference sequence). The CDR3 is 13 residues long. DNA for the CDR3: TGTGCCACCAGCAGAGATCCCCCCAGTGAGCAGTTCTTC. Its protein product is CATSRDPPSEQFF.

This chain joins TRBV4-3 and TRBJ1-5, with no clear D. V lost 2 bases and J lost 0, with 8 bases in between. Germline CDR1 is LGHNA and CDR2 is YSLEER. The CDR3 is made up of 15 amino acids. The chain's CDR3 is CASSQNPNSNQPQHF. The CDR3 region has the DNA TGCGCCAGCAGCCAAAATCCGAATAGCAATCAGCCCCAGCATTTT.

This chain uses TRBV7-9 with TRBJ1-2; 8 bases are shared with TRBD1. V shed 2 bases, J shed 7 bases, and the junction held 12 bases outside the gene matches. This CDR3 contains 16 residues. Germline CDR1 SEHNR, CDR2 FQNEAQ (reference sequence). CDR3 sequence reads: CASSLTLDRGAFGYTF. CDR3 nucleotide sequence: TGTGCCAGCAGCTTAACACTCGACAGGGGCGCTTTTGGCTACACCTTC.

This clonotype was counted only a few times. J is TRBJ2-5 and V is TRBV29-1; 9 bases agree with TRBD1. CDR1 SQVTM and CDR2 ANQGSEA come from the germline V gene. The length of the CDR3 is 14 residues. With 7 bases clipped from V and 1 base from J, the junction kept 7 bases outside the gene matches. CDR3 bases: TGCAGCGCCCCGGACAGGGGATTCCAAGAGACCCAGTACTTC. This sequence encodes CSAPDRGFQETQYF.

The rearrangement joins TRBV5-5 to TRBJ2-7; D gene uncertain. Trimming took 5 bases from V and 4 from J, leaving 10 bases between them. The CDR3 covers 12 residues. Germline CDR1 is SGHKS and CDR2 is YYEKEE (reference sequence). Here the CDR3 reads CASSYDTYEQYF. DNA for the CDR3: TGTGCCAGCAGTTACGACACGTACGAGCAGTACTTC.